This TCR beta chain is from a study of T cell repertoires in cytomegalovirus infection. On this clonotype itself: Its antigen is not identified.

Trimming took off 5 bases at V and 0 bases at J, with 11 bases between the two ends. This CDR3 spans 14 amino acids. Germline-derived CDR1 and CDR2 are SEHNR and FQNEAQ (reference sequence). TCRdb re-derived calls from the reads in MiXCR, one entry per CDR3 protein. The table records fewer than 850,000 distinct CDR3 sequences, roughly 28% of them present only once. This receptor was obtained from a human donor in good health (CMV status not recorded). Some clones in this sample may be carry-over from other donors' samples. Sequencing was performed on cultured CD8+ T cells from PBMCs, taken from culture after CMV antigen stimulation. The chain carries TRBV7-9 and TRBJ2-7, with D possibly being TRBD1 (6 bases). DNA for the CDR3: TGTGCCAGCAGCGGACAGCCGAGCTCCTACGAGCAGTACTTC. It codes for CASSGQPSSYEQYF.